This passage covers 5 T cell receptor beta chains from one sample sequenced in a study of cytomegalovirus exposure and HLA in healthy donors. Researchers ran the PCR with 60 Vbeta and 13 Jbeta primers. Only in-frame clones appear in the TCRdb table, and some are missing; sequencing was by immunoSEQ multiplex PCR. The table records some 130,000 clones, about 80% of them present only once. Sequencing was done on a sample of PBMCs. The source of these receptors is a man aged 30 to 45 in good health.

This clone was counted a few times. This rearrangement joins TRBV30 to TRBJ2-6; a possible D gene is TRBD1 (6 bases). There are 14 residues in the CDR3. V was clipped by 4 bases and J by 2 bases, with 9 bases between them. CDR1 and CDR2 from the germline V gene are GTSNPN and SVGIG (reference sequence). The CDR3 spells CAWTRGPGANVLTF. The CDR3 DNA follows: TGTGCCTGGACCAGGGGACCTGGGGCCAACGTCCTGACTTTC.

This clone showed up just a few times. The chain has TRBV27 and TRBJ2-3, with 8 bases identical to TRBD2. V shed 5 bases and J 2 bases; nucleotides not matched to a gene: 3. The V gene's germline CDR1 is MNHEY and CDR2 SMNVEV (reference sequence). This CDR3 region has 14 residues. The CDR3 is CASSRREDTDTQYF. In DNA form, the CDR3 reads TGTGCCAGCAGTAGGCGGGAGGACACAGATACGCAGTATTTT.

The chain has TRBV28 and TRBJ2-3; 12 nucleotides align to TRBD2. CDR3 length: 17 residues. Germline loops: CDR1 MDHEN, CDR2 SYDVKM. Trimming at V came to 1 base and at J to 6 bases, leaving 8 bases not matched to a gene. The CDR3 sequence: CASSLSTSGSRRDTQYF. CDR3 nucleotides: TGTGCCAGCAGTTTATCGACTAGCGGGAGCCGGAGGGATACGCAGTATTTT.

V is TRBV27 and J is TRBJ2-6; D not certain. Trimming took off 7 bases at V and 3 bases at J, with 7 bases between the two ends. The germline CDR1 and CDR2 sequences are MNHEY and SMNVEV (reference sequence). The CDR3 has 13 amino acids. The CDR3 sequence: CASTSGGANVLTF. The CDR3 DNA follows: TGTGCCAGCACCTCCGGTGGGGCCAACGTCCTGACTTTC.

This chain connects TRBV7-9 to TRBJ1-5; D perhaps matches TRBD1 (5 bases). Deletions cut 2 bases from V and 4 bases from J, with 12 bases between. The V gene's germline CDR1 is SEHNR and CDR2 FQNEAQ (reference sequence). This CDR3 is 15 amino acids long. The CDR3 reads CASSLQSGWNQPQHF. Here the CDR3 DNA reads TGTGCCAGCAGCTTACAGTCAGGGTGGAATCAGCCCCAGCATTTT. The whole variable domain, remainder taken from reference TRBV7-9 and TRBJ1-5, is DTGVSQNPRHKITKRGQNVTFRCDPISEHNRLYWYRQTLGQGPEFLTYFQNEAQLEKSRLLSDRFSAERPKGSFSTLEIQRTEQGDSAMYLCASSLQSGWNQPQHFGDGTRLSIL.